The 32 T cell receptor beta chains below were found in one sample sequenced in a study of T cell repertoires in cytomegalovirus infection. TCRdb passed the reads through MiXCR, listing each CDR3 protein once. The sample records about 740,000 distinct CDR3 sequences, 35% to 40% being singletons. Sample: PBMCs. These receptors originate from a human donor in good health (CMV status not recorded). Some clones in this sample may be carry-over from other donors' samples.

This clonotype was seen only once. The chain joins TRBV28 to TRBJ2-7; D possibly corresponds to TRBD2 (6 bases). V gave up 3 bases and J gave up 3 bases, with 15 bases separating them. The CDR3 sequence is 15 residues long. Germline V gene sequence: CDR1 MDHEN, CDR2 SYDVKM. CDR3 nucleotides: TGTGCCAGCAGTTTTGCGGGGCAGGGAATCTACGAGCAGTACTTC. Its protein product is CASSFAGQGIYEQYF.

The J gene is TRBJ2-6, the V gene TRBV6-6; 8 bases line up with TRBD1. V was pared by 6 bases and J by 2 bases, with 6 bases of the junction left unmatched. Germline loops: CDR1 MNHNY, CDR2 SVGAGI (reference sequence). The CDR3 extends over 16 amino acids. For the CDR3, the DNA is TGTGCCAGCAGCCCGGACAGGGCACCTGGGGCCAACGTCCTGACTTTC. Translated, it gives CASSPDRAPGANVLTF.

Concerning this clonotype: A junction boundary mismatches the germline segment, possibly from a read error. The chain combines TRBV19 with TRBJ1-1, with D possibly matching TRBD1 (5 bases). Germline V gene data show CDR1 as LNHDA and CDR2 as SQIVND (reference sequence). The CDR3 runs to 15 residues. CDR3 amino acids: CASSISGVPNTEDFF. CDR3 bases: TGTGCCAGTAGTATCTCGGGGGTTCCAAACACTGAAGATTTCTTT. Variable domain in full (rest from reference TRBV19 and TRBJ1-1): DGGITQSPKYLFRKEGQNVTLSCEQNLNHDAMYWYRQDPGQGLRLIYYSQIVNDFQKGDIAEGYSVSREKKESFPLTVTSAQKNPTAFYLCASSISGVPNTEDFFGQGTRLTVV.

With regard to this clonotype: The junction departs from the called germline gene at one end, perhaps through a read error. The J gene is TRBJ2-5, the V gene TRBV7-6; no clear D. There are 15 residues in the CDR3. The germline gives CDR1 SGHVS, CDR2 FNYEAQ. The CDR3 DNA is TGTGCTAGCAGCTTAAACCCACCGGGCCAAGAGACCCAGTACTTC. It encodes CASSLNPPGQETQYF. The whole variable domain, remainder taken from reference TRBV7-6 and TRBJ2-5, is GAGVSQSPRYKVTKRGQDVALRCDPISGHVSLYWYRQALGQGPEFLTYFNYEAQQDKSGLPNDRFSAERPEGSISTLTIQRTEQRDSAMYRCASSLNPPGQETQYFGPGTRLLVL.

This clonotype was detected only a few times. V and J are TRBV7-9 and TRBJ2-1; no clear D gene. Germline assignment: CDR1 SEHNR and CDR2 FQNEAQ (reference sequence). This CDR3 comprises 13 residues. Trimming took 4 bases from V and 5 from J, leaving 9 bases between them. CDR3 loop: CASSWAGDNEQFF. CDR3 bases: TGTGCCAGCAGCTGGGCCGGTGACAATGAGCAGTTCTTC.

This sequence joins TRBV12-3 or TRBV12-4 and TRBJ2-3; TRBD2 is a possible D gene (6 bases). The V and J ends lost 4 bases and 3 bases respectively, with 11 bases between them. This CDR3 is built from 14 residues. CDR3 DNA: TGTGCCAGCAGTTCGGGACTGGTAACAGATACGCAGTATTTT. This translates into CASSSGLVTDTQYF.

This chain uses TRBV28 with TRBJ1-2; 10 nucleotides line up with TRBD1. The CDR3 spans 14 residues. Trimming took 5 bases from V and 4 from J; bases not matched to a gene: 4. Germline V lookup: CDR1 MDHEN, CDR2 SYDVKM. The CDR3 DNA sequence: TGTGCCAGCAGTGGGACAGGGGAGGCCTATGGCTACACCTTC. Its protein product is CASSGTGEAYGYTF.

This clonotype was counted only a few times. V usage is TRBV29-1 and J usage is TRBJ2-3; 10 bases line up with TRBD1. After removal of 4 bases from V and 1 base from J, the junction contained 2 bases not matched to a gene. CDR1 and CDR2 (germline): SQVTM, ANQGSEA. CDR3 length: 14 residues. The CDR3 region has the DNA TGCAGCGTTGCCGGGACAGGGGGCACAGATACGCAGTATTTT. It encodes CSVAGTGGTDTQYF.

The V gene is TRBV12-3 or TRBV12-4, the J gene TRBJ1-3, with unresolved D. There are 13 residues in the CDR3. The V and J ends lost 1 base and 7 bases respectively, with 8 bases between them. The DNA of the CDR3 is TGTGCCAGCAGTTTAGTTTCGTTGAACACCATATATTTT. Translating gives CASSLVSLNTIYF.

As to this clonotype: A much larger clone differs by one base, so this may be a read error. The chain couples TRBV7-2 to TRBJ2-5; TRBD2 is a possible D gene (5 bases). Germline V gene sequence: CDR1 SGHTA, CDR2 FQGNSA. This CDR3 is built from 14 residues. The CDR3, as DNA: TGTGCCATCAGCACGAGCGGCCCCCAGGAGACCCAGTACTTC. This translates into CAISTSGPQETQYF.

For this clonotype: No conserved phenylalanine or tryptophan is present at the end of the CDR3, so a read error is the likely explanation. The chain is built from TRBV7-3 and TRBJ2-7; no clear D gene. The CDR3 runs to 14 residues. CDR1 SGHTA and CDR2 FQGTGA come from the germline V gene. The V and J ends lost 2 bases and 2 bases respectively, with 10 bases between them. DNA of the CDR3: TGTGCCAGCAGCTTACTTCCAGGTACCTACGAGCAGTACTTA. It specifies CASSLLPGTYEQYL.

The chain carries TRBV6-1 and TRBJ1-5; D uncertain. Deletions cut 6 bases from V and 0 bases from J, with 12 bases between. CDR3 size: 15 residues. The V gene's germline CDR1 is MNHNS and CDR2 SASEGT. CDR3 amino acids: CASSVAGISNQPQHF. In DNA, the CDR3 is TGTGCCAGCAGCGTTGCCGGAATTAGCAATCAGCCCCAGCATTTT.

The table lists this clonotype with many counts. The rearrangement joins TRBV7-8 to TRBJ1-5; 10 bases are shared with TRBD1. The V segment lost 5 bases and the J segment 7 bases; nucleotides outside the gene matches: 14. The CDR3 loop spans 17 amino acids. The germline CDR1 and CDR2 sequences are SGHVS and FQNEAQ. CDR3 coding DNA: TGTGCCAGCAGCCATCTGGCGCGGACAGGGGGTAACCAGCCCCAGCATTTT. Translation: CASSHLARTGGNQPQHF.

The V call is TRBV6-5, the J call TRBJ1-6; possible D gene TRBD1, 5 bases. Germline V lookup: CDR1 MNHEY, CDR2 SVGAGI. CDR3 length equals 12 residues. With 6 bases removed from V and 9 bases from J, the gap between germline ends came to 9 bases. The CDR3 region is CASSWQGSPLHF. The CDR3 bases are TGTGCCAGCAGCTGGCAGGGTTCACCCCTCCACTTT.

This clonotype was picked up one time. CDR3 sequence (DNA): TGTGCCAGCAGCATGAACAGGGTGGGCTATGGCTACACCTTC. Protein product: CASSMNRVGYGYTF. V is TRBV12-3 or TRBV12-4 and J is TRBJ1-2; a weak D match, TRBD1 (6 bases). This CDR3 has 14 residues. Between the trimmed V and J ends, which lost 6 bases and 4 bases, there was a span of 15 bases.

This chain connects TRBV7-9 to TRBJ1-2; D gene ambiguous. The ends were cut back, 5 bases at V and 8 bases at J, with 12 bases in the middle. This CDR3 is 12 amino acids long. From germline, CDR1 is SEHNR and CDR2 FQNEAQ (reference sequence). DNA of the CDR3: TGTGCCAGCAGCCTTGACACGGAGGGCTACACCTTC. Encoded protein: CASSLDTEGYTF.

The chain combines TRBV10-3 with TRBJ2-1; possibly TRBD2 for D (5 bases). The CDR3 sequence is 15 residues long. Germline V gene sequence: CDR1 ENHRY, CDR2 SYGVKD. V was clipped by 6 bases and J by 6 bases, with 18 bases between them. In nucleotides, the CDR3 is TGTGCCATCAGGGATGGTGGGAGAGGCGGCAATGAGCAGTTCTTC. It yields the protein CAIRDGGRGGNEQFF.

The sample holds a few counts of this clonotype. This chain connects TRBV2 to TRBJ1-6; D is perhaps TRBD1 (5 bases). Germline V gives CDR1 SNHLY, CDR2 FYNNEI. The CDR3 consists of 13 residues. Trimming removed 5 bases at V and 7 bases at J, with 9 bases between. The CDR3 nucleotides are TGTGCCAGCAGTCCAGGGTTCAATTCACCCCTCCACTTT. Amino acids: CASSPGFNSPLHF.

The V call is TRBV6-1, the J call TRBJ1-1; the match to TRBD1 covers 8 bases. The CDR3 totals 12 residues. The V segment lost 6 bases and the J segment 10 bases; nucleotides outside the gene matches: 7. Per germline, CDR1 MNHNS and CDR2 SASEGT. The CDR3 nucleotides read TGTGCCAGCAGCACTACGACAGGGGCAGCTTTCTTT. Its protein is CASSTTTGAAFF.

This chain connects TRBV28 to TRBJ2-1; no clear D. The CDR3 has 13 residues. CDR1 and CDR2 (germline): MDHEN, SYDVKM. V was shortened by 3 bases and J by 8 bases, with 11 bases between the two germline ends. The CDR3 DNA follows: TGTGCCAGCAGTTTTACTATGCTGGATGAGCAGTTCTTC. Translation gives CASSFTMLDEQFF.

This clonotype was recorded a few times. In nucleotides, the CDR3 is TGTGCCAGCAGGCTGGACAGCTTAAACACTGAAGCTTTCTTT. It is translated as CASRLDSLNTEAFF. The rearrangement joins TRBV12-3 or TRBV12-4 to TRBJ1-1, with TRBD1 as a possible D gene (6 bases). Trimming removed 6 bases from V and 2 bases from J, with 13 bases in between. The CDR3 has 14 residues.

In this sample, this clonotype turned up a few times. The V call is TRBV4-1, the J call TRBJ1-1; 8 positions match TRBD1. CDR3 size: 12 residues. Germline V gene data show CDR1 as MGHRA and CDR2 as YSYEKL. V was pared by 4 bases and J by 7 bases, with 2 bases of the junction left unmatched. CDR3: CASSPGQGEAFF. In DNA, the CDR3 is TGCGCCAGCAGCCCCGGACAGGGTGAAGCTTTCTTT.

The chain recombines TRBV7-9 with TRBJ1-2; perhaps TRBD1 as D (6 bases). The CDR3 loop spans 15 amino acids. The germline V gene has CDR1 SEHNR and CDR2 FQNEAQ (reference sequence). Trimming stripped 1 base from V and 6 bases from J, with 15 bases between. As DNA, the CDR3 is TGTGCCAGCAGCTTAGAAATATCGGGGGCCCATGGCTACACCTTC. Translated: CASSLEISGAHGYTF.

The chain couples TRBV4-3 to TRBJ2-3, with 10 bases that match TRBD2. The CDR3 consists of 16 residues. Trimming took 6 bases from V and 2 from J; bases not matched to a gene: 8. Germline-derived CDR1 and CDR2 are LGHNA and YSLEER. CDR3 DNA: TGCGCCAGCAGATCTCGGACTAGCGGATTCACAGATACGCAGTATTTT. Residues: CASRSRTSGFTDTQYF.

A word on this clonotype: A much larger clone lies a single base off, so this may be a read error. J is TRBJ2-5 and V is TRBV7-2, with D uncertain. The CDR3 contains 15 residues. V was cut by 2 bases and J by 4 bases, with 14 bases left in between. CDR1 SGHTA and CDR2 FQGNSA come from the germline V gene. The CDR3 spells CASSLMWGLGETQYF. CDR3 DNA: TGTGCCAGCAGCTTAATGTGGGGTCTTGGAGAGACCCAGTACTTC.

This chain joins TRBV6-6 and TRBJ2-5; D gene unclear. V was clipped by 0 bases and J by 2 bases, with 10 bases between them. Germline CDR1 MNHNY, CDR2 SVGAGI (reference sequence). The CDR3 runs 15 residues. The CDR3 region has the DNA TGTGCCAGCAGTTACTCGATCTTCATTCAAGAGACCCAGTACTTC. This sequence encodes CASSYSIFIQETQYF.

The V gene is TRBV5-5, the J gene TRBJ1-1; the D is unclear. Trimming pared 5 bases from V and 2 bases from J, leaving 10 bases between. Germline assignment: CDR1 SGHKS and CDR2 YYEKEE (reference sequence). This CDR3 has 13 residues. The CDR3 loop reads CASRDLINTEAFF. DNA for the CDR3: TGTGCCAGCAGGGACCTGATCAACACTGAAGCTTTCTTT.

With respect to this clonotype: At one end the junction does not follow the germline gene, possibly because of a read error. The chain has TRBV7-8 and TRBJ2-7; 9 nucleotides agree with TRBD1. The V gene's germline CDR1 is SGHVS and CDR2 FQNEAQ. The CDR3 is 14 residues long. CDR3 region: CASSPRTGEHEQSF. CDR3 nucleotide sequence: TGTGCCAGCAGCCCACGGACAGGGGAGCACGAGCAGTCCTTC. The variable domain in full, completed from reference TRBV7-8 and TRBJ2-7, reads GAGVSQSPRYKVAKRGQDVALRCDPISGHVSLFWYQQALGQGPEFLTYFQNEAQLDKSGLPSDRFFAERPEGSVSTLKIQRTQQEDSAVYLCASSPRTGEHEQSFGPGTRLTVT.

With respect to this clonotype: The junction and the germline gene differ at one end; a read error may be behind it. V is TRBV12-3 or TRBV12-4 and J is TRBJ2-7, with D tentatively TRBD1 (7 bases). The CDR3 sequence is 18 residues long. The CDR3 is CASSLDGGWGTESSEQYF. The CDR3 DNA reads TGTGCCAGCAGTTTAGACGGGGGTTGGGGGACAGAGTCCTCCGAGCAGTACTTC.

V and J are TRBV10-2 and TRBJ1-2; D not resolved. Germline V lookup: CDR1 WSHSY, CDR2 SAAADI. The CDR3 sequence is 12 residues long. V lost 0 bases and J lost 6, with 5 bases in between. The DNA of the CDR3 is TGCGCCAGCAGTGAGTCTCCGGATGGCTACACCTTC. It encodes CASSESPDGYTF.

The chain combines TRBV15 with TRBJ2-2; 7 bases align to TRBD2. From germline, CDR1 is LNHNV and CDR2 YYDKDF (reference sequence). The CDR3 is made up of 16 amino acids. Losses at the gene ends were 1 base for V and 4 bases for J; bases not matched to a gene: 6. CDR3 DNA: TGTGCCACCAGCAGAGGGGAGGGTTTGGGCACCGGGGAGCTGTTTTTT. Residues: CATSRGEGLGTGELFF.

This clonotype turned up a few times. The V and J genes are TRBV11-3 and TRBJ2-1; 7 bases line up with TRBD1. CDR1 and CDR2 (germline): SGHNT, YENEEA. The CDR3 length is 15 residues. V gave up 1 base and J gave up 4 bases; unmatched junction bases: 4. For the CDR3, the DNA is TGTGCCAGCAGCTTAGGGGGACAGTATTACAATGAGCAGTTCTTC. Its protein product is CASSLGGQYYNEQFF.